The 13 T cell receptor beta chains presented below share a single source sample, sequenced in a study of cytomegalovirus exposure and HLA in healthy donors. Amplification used 60 Vbeta primers and 13 Jbeta primers. Sequencing used immunoSEQ multiplex PCR; TCRdb keeps in-frame clones, though not all of them. The sample lists under 150,000 clones, roughly 79% seen once, with less than 2% in the top ten. The sample consisted of PBMCs. The receptors shown here come from a woman between 18 and 29 years old in good health and CMV-seronegative.

The chain employs TRBV27 and TRBJ1-1; tentative D call: TRBD1 (5 bases). This CDR3 comprises 14 residues. The germline V gene encodes CDR1 MNHEY and CDR2 SMNVEV (reference sequence). Trimming pared 0 bases from V and 6 bases from J, leaving 11 bases between. Written as DNA, the CDR3 is TGTGCCAGCAGTTTATCCAGGGATTTGGCTGAAGCTTTCTTT. Translating gives CASSLSRDLAEAFF.

J is TRBJ2-1 and V is TRBV29-1; possibly TRBD2 for D (6 bases). Trimming pared 6 bases from V and 5 bases from J, leaving 20 bases between. Per germline, CDR1 SQVTM and CDR2 ANQGSEA. CDR3 length equals 15 residues. CDR3 amino acids: CSVVPGLAPHNEQFF. In DNA, the CDR3 is TGCAGCGTGGTACCGGGACTCGCCCCGCACAATGAGCAGTTCTTC.

The V gene is TRBV7-2, the J gene TRBJ2-7; 7 nucleotides align to TRBD2. The germline CDR1 and CDR2 sequences are SGHTA and FQGNSA. Trimming at V came to 3 bases and at J to 2 bases, leaving 4 bases not matched to a gene. The CDR3 runs to 14 residues. The CDR3 region has the DNA TGTGCCAGCAGCTTTAGCGGGCGGACCTACGAGCAGTACTTC. The encoded protein is CASSFSGRTYEQYF.

The chain is built from TRBV7-6 and TRBJ2-1; 7 bases are a match to TRBD2. The V gene's germline CDR1 is SGHVS and CDR2 FNYEAQ. V lost 5 bases, J lost 5 bases, and 9 bases stayed unmatched. CDR3 length: 15 residues. The CDR3 DNA is TGTGCCAGCAGCCCGGAAGCGGGGTCACACAATGAGCAGTTCTTC. The encoded protein is CASSPEAGSHNEQFF. Using reference TRBV7-6 and TRBJ2-1 for the parts outside the CDR3, the full variable domain is GAGVSQSPRYKVTKRGQDVALRCDPISGHVSLYWYRQALGQGPEFLTYFNYEAQQDKSGLPNDRFSAERPEGSISTLTIQRTEQRDSAMYRCASSPEAGSHNEQFFGPGTRLTVL.

The genes are TRBV28 and TRBJ1-2; 10 positions agree with TRBD1. The CDR3 spans 16 residues. Per germline, CDR1 MDHEN and CDR2 SYDVKM. V lost 3 bases and J lost 2; bases outside the gene matches: 6. The CDR3: CASSLTMDRGNYGYTF. The CDR3 nucleotides are TGTGCCAGCAGTTTGACTATGGACAGGGGGAACTATGGCTACACCTTC.

The chain carries TRBV9 and TRBJ2-1; a weak D match, TRBD2 (6 bases). V was cut by 0 bases and J by 9 bases, with 19 bases left in between. Germline CDR1 SGDLS, CDR2 YYNGEE. The CDR3 totals 16 residues. The CDR3 region is CASSVEKEGQVLEQFF. The CDR3 DNA is TGTGCCAGCAGCGTAGAGAAGGAGGGCCAAGTCCTTGAGCAGTTCTTC.

The chain has TRBV2 and TRBJ1-2, with 7 bases that match TRBD1. The V segment lost 7 bases and the J segment 6 bases; nucleotides outside the gene matches: 8. The CDR3 contains 13 residues. Germline V CDR1 and CDR2: SNHLY, FYNNEI. In DNA, the CDR3 is TGTGCCAGCAACCAGGGGGGTTGGGATGGCTACACCTTC. It yields the protein CASNQGGWDGYTF.

For this clone: Other DNA sequences in this specimen translate into the identical CDR3. V is TRBV5-1 and J is TRBJ2-7; 7 nucleotides line up with TRBD2. CDR1 is SGHRS and CDR2 is YFSETQ in the germline V gene. V dropped 0 bases and J dropped 3; count of bases not matched to a gene: 3. The CDR3 has 14 amino acids. The chain's CDR3 is CASSLAGEGYEQYF. The CDR3 DNA is TGCGCCAGCAGCTTGGCCGGGGAGGGCTACGAGCAGTACTTC.

The chain has TRBV6-4 and TRBJ2-1; 9 bases align to TRBD2. The CDR3 has 13 amino acids. V shed 2 bases and J 9 bases; nucleotides not matched to a gene: 2. The germline gives CDR1 MRHNA, CDR2 SNTAGT. The CDR3 DNA is TGTGCCAGCAGTGACGGTAGCGGGGGTGAGCAGTTCTTC. This translates into CASSDGSGGEQFF.

The chain combines TRBV4-1 with TRBJ2-3; tentatively, D is TRBD2 (5 bases). Deletions cut 3 bases from V and 5 bases from J, with 12 bases between. From germline, CDR1 is MGHRA and CDR2 YSYEKL. The CDR3 spans 14 residues. CDR3 in amino acids: CASSQYQGGDTQYF. In DNA form, the CDR3 reads TGCGCCAGCAGCCAGTATCAAGGAGGAGATACGCAGTATTTT.

The chain is built from TRBV11-1 and TRBJ2-4; 7 bases are a match to TRBD1. The CDR3 runs to 13 residues. The junction had 4 bases not matched to a gene; V was cut back by 5 bases and J by 6 bases. Germline V CDR1 and CDR2: SGHAT, FQDESV (reference sequence). This chain's CDR3 is CASSTGTVNIQYF. The CDR3 DNA is TGTGCCAGCAGCACCGGGACAGTAAACATTCAGTACTTC. Supplemented by reference TRBV11-1 and TRBJ2-4, the full variable domain reads EAEVAQSPRYKITEKSQAVAFWCDPISGHATLYWYRQILGQGPELLVQFQDESVVDDSQLPKDRFSAERLKGVDSTLKIQPAELGDSAMYLCASSTGTVNIQYFGAGTRLSVL.

This clone was detected only a few times. This chain connects TRBV6-5 to TRBJ2-7, with D possibly matching TRBD2 (6 bases). Looked up from germline, CDR1 is MNHEY and CDR2 is SVGAGI. CDR3 length: 15 residues. V gave up 2 bases and J gave up 4 bases, with 15 bases separating them. CDR3 region: CASSYRRGGLYEQYF. The DNA of the CDR3 is TGTGCCAGCAGTTACAGGAGGGGCGGGTTGTACGAGCAGTACTTC.

This chain uses TRBV5-6 with TRBJ2-2, with no clear D. The ends were cut back, 4 bases at V and 4 bases at J, with 14 bases in the middle. This CDR3 spans 15 amino acids. From germline, CDR1 is SGHDT and CDR2 YYEEEE. The CDR3 bases are TGTGCCAGCAGCAGCTCCGGAGAGCGCACCGGGGAGCTGTTTTTT. It specifies CASSSSGERTGELFF.